Following are 25 T cell receptor beta chains from one sample sequenced in a study of preoperative IRX-2 immunotherapy in early breast cancer. Some clones are missing from TCRdb's copy, which holds only in-frame ones; the method was immunoSEQ multiplex PCR. This table holds 43,000 or so clones, around 96% found once. Treatment meaning: preoperative locoregional IRX-2 cytokine immunotherapy. Sequenced material: tumor tissue, taken after IRX-2 immunotherapy. All receptors come from a human donor with breast cancer.

This chain connects TRBV2 to TRBJ1-2; unclear D gene. Germline loops: CDR1 SNHLY, CDR2 FYNNEI. V shed 4 bases and J shed 3 bases, with 6 bases lying between them. This CDR3 is built from 12 residues. CDR3 nucleotide sequence: TGTGCCAGCAGTGGAGGCGACTATGGCTACACCTTC. Translating gives CASSGGDYGYTF.

CDR3 in DNA: TGTGCCAGCAGCCCCGGGGACCACCCCACGGGGGAGACCCAGTACTTC. This sequence encodes CASSPGDHPTGETQYF. This sequence joins TRBV11-3 and TRBJ2-5; either TRBD1 or TRBD2 may supply D (5 bases each). This CDR3 has 16 amino acids. Trimming took off 5 bases at V and 5 bases at J, with 21 bases between the two ends. Germline V gene lookup returns CDR1 SGHNT and CDR2 YENEEA.

The rearrangement joins TRBV7-2 to TRBJ2-7; weak D call: TRBD1 (6 bases). Germline V lookup: CDR1 SGHTA, CDR2 FQGNSA. The CDR3 is 14 residues long. V shed 1 base and J shed 2 bases, with 9 bases lying between them. In nucleotides, the CDR3 is TGTGCCAGCAGCTTAGAGACAGGAACCTACGAGCAGTACTTC. Amino acid sequence: CASSLETGTYEQYF.

The chain links TRBV6-5 to TRBJ1-2, with 10 bases identical to TRBD1. Trimming at V came to 5 bases and at J to 6 bases, leaving 6 bases not matched to a gene. The germline V gene has CDR1 MNHEY and CDR2 SVGAGI. The CDR3 is 14 residues long. The CDR3: CASSRDRGPDGYTF. CDR3 DNA: TGTGCCAGCAGTCGAGACAGGGGGCCGGATGGCTACACCTTC.

The J gene is TRBJ1-6, the V gene TRBV6-1, with D unresolved. This CDR3 spans 15 amino acids. V was cut by 6 bases and J by 4 bases, with 13 bases left in between. CDR1 MNHNS and CDR2 SASEGT come from the germline V gene. CDR3 sequence reads: CASRDGSFYNSPLHF. As DNA, the CDR3 is TGTGCCAGCAGGGACGGATCCTTTTATAATTCACCCCTCCACTTT.

V is TRBV20-1 and J is TRBJ2-1; D call uncertain. The V end was cut by 6 bases, the J end by 7 bases, with 10 bases between. Looked up from germline, CDR1 is DFQATT and CDR2 is SNEGSKA (reference sequence). CDR3 length equals 11 residues. The CDR3 spells CSASSENEQFF. The DNA for the CDR3 is TGCAGTGCCAGCAGCGAGAATGAGCAGTTCTTC.

This chain connects TRBV4-2 to TRBJ1-2, with D unclear. V dropped 4 bases and J dropped 4 bases, with 19 bases sitting between them. Germline-derived CDR1 and CDR2 are LGHNA and YNFKEQ. The CDR3 is 16 residues long. CDR3 region: CASSLTTGRSPYGYTF. The CDR3 nucleotides are TGTGCCAGCAGCCTCACAACCGGGCGCTCCCCCTATGGCTACACCTTC.

The chain carries TRBV5-1 and TRBJ2-1; 8 nucleotides line up with TRBD2. V was clipped by 4 bases and J by 0 bases; unmatched bases: 3. The CDR3 runs to 15 residues. Germline CDR1 and CDR2: SGHRS and YFSETQ. In DNA form, the CDR3 reads TGCGCCAGCAGCCACGGACTAGCCTCCTACAATGAGCAGTTCTTC. It yields the protein CASSHGLASYNEQFF. The full variable domain, rest sourced from reference TRBV5-1 and TRBJ2-1, is KAGVTQTPRYLIKTRGQQVTLSCSPISGHRSVSWYQQTPGQGLQFLFEYFSETQRNKGNFPGRFSGRQFSNSRSEMNVSTLELGDSALYLCASSHGLASYNEQFFGPGTRLTVL.

The genes are TRBV19 and TRBJ2-2; TRBD1 is a possible D gene (5 bases). Germline CDR1 and CDR2: LNHDA and SQIVND (reference sequence). V lost 6 bases and J lost 6, with 14 bases in between. The CDR3 contains 14 residues. The CDR3 protein is CASRQGAFSGELFF. The DNA for the CDR3 is TGTGCCAGTAGGCAGGGCGCTTTTTCCGGGGAGCTGTTTTTT.

V gene TRBV11-3 combines with J gene TRBJ1-2; 8 bases map to TRBD1. J was trimmed by 3 bases and V by 1 base; bases with no gene match: 4. The CDR3 is 15 residues long. The germline gives CDR1 SGHNT, CDR2 YENEEA. CDR3 coding DNA: TGTGCCAGCAGCTTAGCACAGGGGGGGCACTATGGCTACACCTTC. The encoded protein is CASSLAQGGHYGYTF.

V usage is TRBV6-1 and J usage is TRBJ1-2; D is perhaps TRBD1 (6 bases). This CDR3 contains 15 residues. Germline V gene lookup returns CDR1 MNHNS and CDR2 SASEGT. The V end was cut by 4 bases, the J end by 0 bases, with 12 bases between. CDR3 amino acids: CASSAWDTANYGYTF. For the CDR3, the DNA is TGTGCCAGCAGTGCTTGGGACACCGCTAACTATGGCTACACCTTC.

This chain connects TRBV27 to TRBJ2-4; TRBD1 agrees at 8 bases. The V gene end was trimmed by 3 bases and the J gene end by 8 bases; junction bases not matched to a gene: 6. CDR1 and CDR2 (germline): MNHEY, SMNVEV (reference sequence). The CDR3 covers 14 residues. The CDR3 region is CASSFGTGGDIQYF. The CDR3 DNA follows: TGTGCCAGCAGTTTCGGGACAGGAGGGGACATTCAGTACTTC.

A single count supports this clone. The chain uses TRBV6-1 and TRBJ2-6, with D unresolved. The germline V gene has CDR1 MNHNS and CDR2 SASEGT. This CDR3 comprises 16 residues. Trimming removed 2 bases from V and 0 bases from J, with 8 bases in between. CDR3 region: CASSEQSISGANVLTF. Here the CDR3 DNA reads TGTGCCAGCAGTGAACAGTCGATCTCTGGGGCCAACGTCCTGACTTTC.

The chain employs TRBV27 and TRBJ1-5, with D perhaps matching TRBD1 (6 bases). V was cut by 5 bases and J by 5 bases, with 22 bases left in between. Germline loops: CDR1 MNHEY, CDR2 SMNVEV (reference sequence). The CDR3 is made up of 17 amino acids. The CDR3 sequence is CASSPLALGGRDQPQHF. Here the CDR3 DNA reads TGTGCCAGCAGTCCCTTAGCACTCGGGGGGCGCGATCAGCCCCAGCATTTT.

The chain employs TRBV19 and TRBJ2-2; TRBD2 agrees at 7 bases. V shed 3 bases, J shed 4 bases, and the junction held 5 bases outside the gene matches. Looked up from germline, CDR1 is LNHDA and CDR2 is SQIVND (reference sequence). The CDR3 is 15 residues long. The CDR3 sequence: CASSIRGSGTGELFF. CDR3 sequence (DNA): TGTGCCAGTAGTATTCGCGGGAGTGGCACCGGGGAGCTGTTTTTT.

The chain recombines TRBV5-1 with TRBJ2-2; D gene uncertain. Germline values: CDR1 SGHRS, CDR2 YFSETQ. The CDR3 runs to 13 residues. The V end was cut by 3 bases, the J end by 1 base, with 4 bases between. The CDR3 region has the DNA TGCGCCAGCAGCTCCCAGAACACCGGGGAGCTGTTTTTT. Translated: CASSSQNTGELFF.

The chain couples TRBV2 to TRBJ2-1, with TRBD2 matching over 11 bases. The CDR3 loop spans 16 amino acids. Germline loops: CDR1 SNHLY, CDR2 FYNNEI. Trimming at V came to 4 bases and at J to 6 bases, leaving 8 bases not matched to a gene. The CDR3 sequence: CASSATSGSRGNEQFF. CDR3 nucleotide sequence: TGTGCCAGCAGTGCTACTAGCGGGAGTAGGGGCAATGAGCAGTTCTTC. The full variable domain, rest sourced from reference TRBV2 and TRBJ2-1, is EPEVTQTPSHQVTQMGQEVILRCVPISNHLYFYWYRQILGQKVEFLVSFYNNEISEKSEIFDDQFSVERPDGSNFTLKIRSTKLEDSAMYFCASSATSGSRGNEQFFGPGTRLTVL.

The gene calls are TRBV6-5 and TRBJ2-2; TRBD2 agrees at 7 bases. This CDR3 has 15 residues. J gave up 5 bases and V 6 bases, and 9 bases lay outside the gene matches. Germline values: CDR1 MNHEY, CDR2 SVGAGI. CDR3 residues: CASRMRLADTGELFF. The CDR3 nucleotides read TGTGCCAGCAGGATGAGACTAGCAGATACCGGGGAGCTGTTTTTT.

The rearrangement links TRBV6-5 to TRBJ2-2, with D tentatively TRBD1 or TRBD2 (5 bases each). The V end lost 3 bases, the J end lost 6 bases, and 11 bases lay between the germline ends. The germline V gene encodes CDR1 MNHEY and CDR2 SVGAGI. The CDR3 is 14 residues long. The CDR3 spells CASSYLEGSGELFF. CDR3 bases: TGTGCCAGCAGTTATCTCGAGGGGTCCGGGGAGCTGTTTTTT.

This chain joins TRBV7-9 and TRBJ1-4; 9 bases are shared with TRBD1. The ends lost 3 bases at V and 8 bases at J; junction bases unmatched: 10. Germline V gene sequence: CDR1 SEHNR, CDR2 FQNEAQ (reference sequence). The CDR3 is 16 amino acids. The CDR3 sequence is CASSFRDRELGEKLFF. CDR3 sequence (DNA): TGTGCCAGCAGCTTTCGGGACAGGGAATTAGGGGAAAAACTGTTTTTT.

V gene TRBV5-1 combines with J gene TRBJ2-5; the D call may be TRBD1 or TRBD2 (6 bases each). Trimming took 4 bases from V and 5 from J, leaving 18 bases between them. This CDR3 is built from 15 residues. Germline V gene lookup returns CDR1 SGHRS and CDR2 YFSETQ. As DNA, the CDR3 is TGCGCCAGCAGCCCCTGGGTGGGGGGCTTCGAGACCCAGTACTTC. Encoded protein: CASSPWVGGFETQYF.

The rearrangement links TRBV11-2 to TRBJ2-3; D unclear. Germline CDR1 and CDR2: SGHAT and FQNNGV. V dropped 1 base and J dropped 7 bases, with 3 bases sitting between them. CDR3 length: 11 amino acids. The CDR3 loop is CASSLGYTQYF. As DNA, the CDR3 is TGTGCCAGCAGCTTAGGGTATACGCAGTATTTT.

The chain uses TRBV5-1 and TRBJ1-2; D ambiguous. From germline, CDR1 is SGHRS and CDR2 YFSETQ. The CDR3 totals 12 residues. V lost 5 bases and J 8 bases, leaving 13 bases between the germline ends. The CDR3 loop reads CASSSAVGGYTF. In nucleotides, the CDR3 is TGCGCCAGCAGTTCAGCGGTCGGAGGCTACACCTTC. Full variable domain (missing parts from reference TRBV5-1 and TRBJ1-2): KAGVTQTPRYLIKTRGQQVTLSCSPISGHRSVSWYQQTPGQGLQFLFEYFSETQRNKGNFPGRFSGRQFSNSRSEMNVSTLELGDSALYLCASSSAVGGYTFGSGTRLTVV.

The chain employs TRBV7-3 and TRBJ2-3; 8 nucleotides line up with TRBD2. This CDR3 contains 15 residues. The junction had 7 bases not matched to a gene; V was cut back by 4 bases and J by 4 bases. CDR1 is SGHTA and CDR2 is FQGTGA in the germline V gene. This CDR3 reads CASSSAGLEADTQYF. The CDR3 DNA follows: TGTGCCAGCAGCTCCGCGGGACTAGAAGCAGATACGCAGTATTTT.

The V gene is TRBV5-1, the J gene TRBJ1-5, with no clear D. The CDR3 runs 15 residues. Germline V gene lookup returns CDR1 SGHRS and CDR2 YFSETQ. V shed 4 bases and J shed 1 base, with 12 bases lying between them. Here the CDR3 reads CASSPRLGSNQPQHF. DNA of the CDR3: TGCGCCAGCAGCCCCCGTCTCGGGAGCAATCAGCCCCAGCATTTT.